This T cell receptor (beta chain) is drawn from a study of T-cell memory formation after mild COVID-19. This clonotype was counted between two and nine times. Its antigen remains unknown. Barcoded TCR alpha and TCR beta cDNA libraries with UMIs came from 5'RACE using constant-segment primers. TCRdb analysed the 5' RACE reads with MiXCR anew, one entry per CDR3 protein. Here the sample spans about 610,000 distinct CDR3 sequences, roughly 17% being singletons. Germline V lookup: CDR1 LNHDA, CDR2 SQIVND (reference sequence). The V end was cut by 2 bases, the J end by 0 bases, with 7 bases between. The CDR3 runs to 14 residues. Findings and limits, study-wide: In pre-infection memory, a portion of responding clones appeared, which suggested that cross-reactive memory joined. Clones contracting across day 15 to 85 had a balanced CD4/CD8 profile; later expanding clones leaned CD4+. What remained unconfirmed was the SARS-CoV-2 specificity of second-wave clones peaking on day 37.

The receptor's source is an adult woman who had mild COVID-19 (a few samples of this study predate the infection). Cell type and time point are not known. Input material: PBMCs or a T cell subset sorted from them (not recorded which). This sequence joins TRBV19 and TRBJ1-1, with D unclear. This CDR3 is CASSISLVNTEAFF. The CDR3 region has the DNA TGTGCCAGTAGTATATCGCTGGTGAACACTGAAGCTTTCTTT. The whole variable domain, filled in from reference TRBV19 and TRBJ1-1, reads DGGITQSPKYLFRKEGQNVTLSCEQNLNHDAMYWYRQDPGQGLRLIYYSQIVNDFQKGDIAEGYSVSREKKESFPLTVTSAQKNPTAFYLCASSISLVNTEAFFGQGTRLTVV.